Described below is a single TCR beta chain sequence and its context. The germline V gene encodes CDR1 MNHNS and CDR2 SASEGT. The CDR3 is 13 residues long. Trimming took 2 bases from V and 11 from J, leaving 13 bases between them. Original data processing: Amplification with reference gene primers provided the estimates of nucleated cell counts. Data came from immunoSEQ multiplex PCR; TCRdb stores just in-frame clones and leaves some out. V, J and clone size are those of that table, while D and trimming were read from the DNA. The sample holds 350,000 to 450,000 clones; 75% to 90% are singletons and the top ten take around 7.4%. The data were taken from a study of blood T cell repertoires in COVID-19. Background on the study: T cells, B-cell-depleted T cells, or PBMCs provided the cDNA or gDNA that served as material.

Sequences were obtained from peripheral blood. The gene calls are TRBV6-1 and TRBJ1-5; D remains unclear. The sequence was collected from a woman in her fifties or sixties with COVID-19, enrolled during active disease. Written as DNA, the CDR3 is TGTGCCAGCAGTGAATCTGCGAGGGCATCCCAGCATTTT. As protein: CASSESARASQHF.